This T cell receptor (beta chain) originates from a study of shared clonotypes between healthy human individuals. Background on the study: The cohort comprised a couple of women and a few men. Their ages spanned 18 to 49 years.

Regarding this clone: Its target is unknown.

General study results and limits: The study generally estimated greater richness for naive than memory subsets.

Libraries were prepared by immunoSEQ multiplex PCR; TCRdb keeps only in-frame clonotypes and omits some of them. The repertoire holds 950,000 to 1,200,000 clones, with roughly 77% as singletons. Memory CD4+ cells were the fraction left after CD45RA+ naive selection. This TCR was sampled from a young man in good health. Some clones in this sample may be carry-over from other donors' samples. Sequencing was carried out using memory CD4+ T cells from PBMCs. Noted subset: CD45RA-negative fraction.

CDR3: CASSPGQGVPHEQYF. The CDR3 DNA is TGTGCCAGCAGTCCGGGACAGGGGGTCCCCCACGAGCAGTACTTC. The chain is built from TRBV28 and TRBJ2-7; 11 nucleotides line up with TRBD1. CDR1 and CDR2 from the germline V gene are MDHEN and SYDVKM. CDR3 length: 15 residues. The V segment lost 5 bases and the J segment 5 bases; nucleotides outside the gene matches: 8.